A selection of T cell receptor beta chains follows, all from one sample in a study of CD8 T cells in Susac syndrome. TCRdb used MiXCR to reprocess the immunoSEQ multiplex PCR reads, holding one entry per CDR3 protein. The repertoire holds hundreds of thousands of distinct CDR3 sequences, with almost 85% as singletons. Sequencing input: CD8+ T cells from PBMCs. These receptors originate from a human donor with multiple sclerosis. Each CDR3 is given with its conserved first and last residue. A D gene is named only where the DNA matches it firmly. Clone size is not always given. Where it is, it says once, few, many or a class for expanded clones.

TRBD1	TRBV12-3/TRBV12-4	once	TRBJ1-5	TGTGCCAGCCAATTACAGGGGGATTGGAATCAGCCCCAGCATTTT	CASQLQGDWNQPQHF
.	TRBV30	.	TRBJ2-7	TGTGCCTGTGCGACAGATGCCCGTTACGAGCAGTACTTC	CACATDARYEQYF
.	TRBV7-9	.	TRBJ1-1	TGTGCCATCACGGGGGTATTGAACACTGAAGCTTTCTTT	CAITGVLNTEAFF
TRBD1	TRBV29-1	.	TRBJ2-7	TGCAGCGCCATTAGCCGGGACAGCTCCTACGAGCAGTACTTC	CSAISRDSSYEQYF
.	TRBV29-1	.	TRBJ1-1	TGCAGCGTTGTTGGAGGAGGGCACACTGAAGCTTTCTTT	CSVVGGGHTEAFF
TRBD2	TRBV6-1	.	TRBJ2-3	TGTGCCAGCACCTACCTAGCGGTCCCAGATACGCAGTATTTT	CASTYLAVPDTQYF
TRBD2	TRBV4-3	.	TRBJ2-1	TGCGCCAGCAGCGAGGGGACTAGCTGGTTCTTC	CASSEGTSWFF
TRBD2	TRBV7-8	.	TRBJ2-1	TGTGCCAGCAGCTCCGCCGGGACTAGCGGGAATTACAATGAGCAGTTCTTC	CASSSAGTSGNYNEQFF
TRBD2	TRBV19	.	TRBJ2-1	TGTGCCAGTAGTAGGATAGCGGGTCCGTACAATGAGCAGTTCTTC	CASSRIAGPYNEQFF
TRBD2	TRBV4-3	.	TRBJ2-2	TGCGCCAGCAGCCATGTAGGACTAGCGGAGAGAGCCGGGGAGCTGTTTTTT	CASSHVGLAERAGELFF
TRBD1	TRBV5-6	.	TRBJ2-3	TGTGCCAGCAGCTCCGGGACAGGGGCAGATACGCAGTATTTT	CASSSGTGADTQYF
TRBD1	TRBV5-4	once	TRBJ1-1	TGTGCCAGCAGCAGCCCGACAGGGGATCTCACTGAAGCTTTCTTT	CASSSPTGDLTEAFF
.	TRBV6-5	.	TRBJ1-2	TGTGCCAGCAGTTACGACCGAGTATCTTATGGCTACACCTTC	CASSYDRVSYGYTF
.	TRBV6-2/TRBV6-3	few	TRBJ1-2	TGTGCCGGCCTCGGGGGACTCGGTGGCTACACCTTC	CAGLGGLGGYTF
.	TRBV19	.	TRBJ2-7	TGTGCCAGTAGTATGGGGGCGGGCCTCTCCTACGAGCAGTACTTC	CASSMGAGLSYEQYF
TRBD2	TRBV27	.	TRBJ2-1	TGTGCCAGCAGTTTATCTAGCGGGAACAATGAGCAGTTCTTC	CASSLSSGNNEQFF
TRBD2	TRBV12-3/TRBV12-4	.	TRBJ2-1	TGTGCCAGCAGTTTCTTGAGAGTAGCGGGAGACAATGAGCAGTTCTTC	CASSFLRVAGDNEQFF
.	TRBV27	few	TRBJ2-7	TGTGCCAGCAGTTTGTTCCCCGGTGAGCAGTACTTC	CASSLFPGEQYF
.	TRBV11-2	.	TRBJ2-2	TGTGCCAGCAGCGAATGGCGGAACACCGGGGAGCTGTTTTTT	CASSEWRNTGELFF
.	TRBV28	.	TRBJ2-7	TGTGCCAGCAACCTGGACCGTTCGGCGGGGAATGGAGAGCAGTACTTC	CASNLDRSAGNGEQYF
TRBD2	TRBV19	.	TRBJ2-3	TGTGCCAGTAGTACCCCGTGGACTAGCGGAAGCACAGATACGCAGTATTTT	CASSTPWTSGSTDTQYF
TRBD2	TRBV20-1	.	TRBJ2-3	TGCAGTGCTAGAGTGGGGTGGACTAGCGGGAGTACGCAGTATTTT	CSARVGWTSGSTQYF
.	TRBV28	.	TRBJ2-7	TGTGCCAGCAGCCTGCCCAGGGAGAGGGGCGACGAGCAGTACTTC	CASSLPRERGDEQYF
TRBD2	TRBV6-1	.	TRBJ2-3	TGTGCCAGCAGTCATACTAGCGGGAGGGCCGGGAAGACAGATACGCAGTATTTT	CASSHTSGRAGKTDTQYF
TRBD2	TRBV20-1	.	TRBJ2-1	TGCAGTGCTAGATCCCAGCGGGACGTCGTCGAGCAGTTCTTC	CSARSQRDVVEQFF
TRBD2	TRBV29-1	.	TRBJ2-7	TGCAGCGTTGAGGCTAGCGGGAGTAGGTACTTC	CSVEASGSRYF
.	TRBV19	.	TRBJ2-1	TGTGCCAGTAGCAAAAGGGGCGTAAATGAGCAGTTCTTC	CASSKRGVNEQFF
TRBD1	TRBV7-8	.	TRBJ2-5	TGTGCCAGCAGCTACCGGGACAGGGGGGTCGGCGAGACCCAGTACTTC	CASSYRDRGVGETQYF
.	TRBV14	.	TRBJ2-5	TGTGCCAGCAGGGGGACTGGCAGGGAGACCCAGTACTTC	CASRGTGRETQYF
TRBD2	TRBV30	few	TRBJ2-7	TGTGCCTGGAGTGCCGAGACTAGCGAGTACTCCTACGAGCAGTACTTC	CAWSAETSEYSYEQYF
TRBD2	TRBV11-2	.	TRBJ2-7	TGTGCCAGCAGCTTAGGTAATTCCAGGGAGGGAGGCGAGCAGTACTTC	CASSLGNSREGGEQYF
.	TRBV20-1	.	TRBJ1-1	TGCAGTGCTCCCCACGAGGACACTGAAGCTTTCTTT	CSAPHEDTEAFF
TRBD1	TRBV27	.	TRBJ1-1	TGTGCCAGCAGACCACTCGAAGGATACAGGGGGACTGAAGCTTTCTTT	CASRPLEGYRGTEAFF
TRBD1	TRBV19	few	TRBJ1-2	TGTGCCAGTAGTATTGGGACAGACTATGGCTACACCTTC	CASSIGTDYGYTF
.	TRBV3-1	.	TRBJ2-5	TGTGCCAGCAGCCAGGGACTCCAAGAGACCCAGTACTTC	CASSQGLQETQYF
.	TRBV30	once	TRBJ2-2	TGTGCCTGGAGTGCCCTGGGCACTACCGGGGAGCTGTTTTTT	CAWSALGTTGELFF
.	TRBV6-5	.	TRBJ1-2	TGTGCCAGCAGTTACAATCGGGGGGCCGATGGCTACACCTTC	CASSYNRGADGYTF
.	TRBV6-2/TRBV6-3	.	TRBJ2-2	TGTGCCAGCAGTGACTGGACCGCAGACACCGGGGAGCTGTTTTTT	CASSDWTADTGELFF
.	TRBV5-6	.	TRBJ2-2	TGTGCCAGCAGCCGGATAAACGGGGAGCTGTTTTTT	CASSRINGELFF
.	TRBV5-6	.	TRBJ2-7	TGTGCCAGCACCGCAGGGGTCTACGAGCAGTACTTC	CASTAGVYEQYF
TRBD2	TRBV7-6	.	TRBJ2-7	TGTGCCAGCAGCTTAGAAAGTTCCGGAGCGGGAGTGGGGTACGAGCAGTACTTC	CASSLESSGAGVGYEQYF
.	TRBV11-3	.	TRBJ2-1	TGTGCCAGCAGTCACGACTGGGATACCTACAATGAGCAGTTCTTC	CASSHDWDTYNEQFF
.	TRBV6-1	few	TRBJ2-2	TGTGCCAGCATCATATTTACCGGGGAGCTGTTTTTT	CASIIFTGELFF
.	TRBV5-4	.	TRBJ2-6	TGTGCCAGCAGCCGGACCACGGCAGGCGTCGTCTCTGGGGCCAACGTCCTGACTTTC	CASSRTTAGVVSGANVLTF
.	TRBV29-1	.	TRBJ2-2	TGCAGCGTTTTCGGACAGAACACCGGGGAGCTGTTTTTT	CSVFGQNTGELFF
TRBD1	TRBV12-3/TRBV12-4	.	TRBJ2-7	TGTGCCAGCAGTCCTTCGGGACAGGGTGGCGAGCAGTACTTC	CASSPSGQGGEQYF